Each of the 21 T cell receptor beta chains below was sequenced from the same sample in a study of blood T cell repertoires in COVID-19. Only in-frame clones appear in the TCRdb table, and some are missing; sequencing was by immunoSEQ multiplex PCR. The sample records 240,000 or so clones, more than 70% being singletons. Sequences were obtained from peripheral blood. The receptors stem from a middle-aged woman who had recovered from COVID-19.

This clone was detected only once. CDR3 bases: TGTGCCAGCAGCCAAGCGGGAGGTTTTGAGCAGTTCTTC. Amino acid sequence: CASSQAGGFEQFF. The chain is built from TRBV3-1 (or the pseudogene TRBV3-2) and TRBJ2-1, with 7 positions matching TRBD2. Trimming cost V 1 base and J 9 bases; bases outside gene matches: 3. This CDR3 has 13 residues. Germline V gene sequence: CDR1 LGHDT, CDR2 YNNKEL (reference sequence).

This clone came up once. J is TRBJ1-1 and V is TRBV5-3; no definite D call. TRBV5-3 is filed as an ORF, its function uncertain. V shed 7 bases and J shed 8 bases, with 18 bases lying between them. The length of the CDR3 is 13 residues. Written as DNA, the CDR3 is TGTGCCAGACGCCTAGGAAAAAGCCCAGAAGCTTTCTTT. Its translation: CARRLGKSPEAFF.

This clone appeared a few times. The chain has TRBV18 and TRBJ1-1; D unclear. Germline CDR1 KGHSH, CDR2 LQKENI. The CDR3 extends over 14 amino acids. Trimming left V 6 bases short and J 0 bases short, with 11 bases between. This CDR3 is CASSPEHVNTEAFF. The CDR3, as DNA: TGTGCCAGCTCCCCCGAGCACGTGAACACTGAAGCTTTCTTT.

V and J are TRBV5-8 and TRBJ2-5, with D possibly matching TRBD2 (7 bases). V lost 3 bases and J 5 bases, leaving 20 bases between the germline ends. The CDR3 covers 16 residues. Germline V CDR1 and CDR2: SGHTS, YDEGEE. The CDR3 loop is CASSWGASGEGETQYF. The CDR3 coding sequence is TGTGCCAGCAGCTGGGGGGCTAGCGGAGAGGGGGAGACCCAGTACTTC.

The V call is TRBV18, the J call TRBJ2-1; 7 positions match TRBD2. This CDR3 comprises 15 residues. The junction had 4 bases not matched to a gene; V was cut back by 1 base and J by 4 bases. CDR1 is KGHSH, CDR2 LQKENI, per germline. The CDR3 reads CASSPRGAGYNEQFF. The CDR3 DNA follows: TGTGCCAGCTCACCACGTGGAGCGGGGTACAATGAGCAGTTCTTC.

CDR3 DNA: TGTGCCAGCTCATCTGGACAGGGTAGGGGACAGCCCCAGCATTTT. Its protein is CASSSGQGRGQPQHF. The chain combines TRBV18 with TRBJ1-5; 8 nucleotides line up with TRBD1. From germline, CDR1 is KGHSH and CDR2 LQKENI. After removal of 5 bases from V and 7 bases from J, the junction contained 10 bases not matched to a gene. This CDR3 contains 15 residues. Supplemented by reference TRBV18 and TRBJ1-5, the full variable domain reads NAGVMQNPRHLVRRRGQEARLRCSPMKGHSHVYWYRQLPEEGLKFMVYLQKENIIDESGMPKERFSAEFPKEGPSILRIQQVVRGDSAAYFCASSSGQGRGQPQHFGDGTRLSIL.

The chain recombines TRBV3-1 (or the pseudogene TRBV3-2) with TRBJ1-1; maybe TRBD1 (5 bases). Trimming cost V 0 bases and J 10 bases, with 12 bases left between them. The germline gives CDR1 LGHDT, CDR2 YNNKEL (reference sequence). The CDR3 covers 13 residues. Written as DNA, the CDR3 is TGTGCCAGCAGCCAAGAGATCGGCAGGGTAGCTTTCTTT. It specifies CASSQEIGRVAFF.

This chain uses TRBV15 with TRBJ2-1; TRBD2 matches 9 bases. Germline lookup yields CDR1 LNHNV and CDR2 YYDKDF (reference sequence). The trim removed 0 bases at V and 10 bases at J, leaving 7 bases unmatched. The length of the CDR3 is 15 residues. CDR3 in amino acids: CATSREREGLGEQFF. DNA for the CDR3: TGTGCCACCAGCAGAGAGCGGGAGGGTCTAGGGGAGCAGTTCTTC.

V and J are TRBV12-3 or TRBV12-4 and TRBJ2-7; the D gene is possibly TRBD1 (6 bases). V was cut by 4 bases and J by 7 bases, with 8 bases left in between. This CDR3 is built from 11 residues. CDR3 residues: CASSWGTEQYF. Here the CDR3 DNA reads TGTGCCAGCAGTTGGGGGACAGAGCAGTACTTC.

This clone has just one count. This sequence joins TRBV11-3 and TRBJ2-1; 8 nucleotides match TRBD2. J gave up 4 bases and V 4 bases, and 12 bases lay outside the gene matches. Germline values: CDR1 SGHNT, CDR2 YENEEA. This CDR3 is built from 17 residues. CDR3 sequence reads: CASSSPGGSGTYNEQFF. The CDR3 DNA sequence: TGTGCCAGCAGCTCCCCCGGGGGTAGCGGGACTTACAATGAGCAGTTCTTC.

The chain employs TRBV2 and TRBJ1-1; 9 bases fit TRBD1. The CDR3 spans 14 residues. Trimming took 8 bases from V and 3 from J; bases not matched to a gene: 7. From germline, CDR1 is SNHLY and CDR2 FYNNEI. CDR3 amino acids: CASRSGQGDTEAFF. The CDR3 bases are TGTGCCAGCCGATCGGGACAGGGTGACACTGAAGCTTTCTTT.

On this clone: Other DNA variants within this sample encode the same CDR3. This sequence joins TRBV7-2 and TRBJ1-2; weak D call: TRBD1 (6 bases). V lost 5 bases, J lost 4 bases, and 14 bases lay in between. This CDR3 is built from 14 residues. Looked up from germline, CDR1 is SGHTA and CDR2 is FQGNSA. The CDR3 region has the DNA TGTGCCAGCAGCCTCCCCGGCAGGGGCTATGGCTACACCTTC. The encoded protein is CASSLPGRGYGYTF.

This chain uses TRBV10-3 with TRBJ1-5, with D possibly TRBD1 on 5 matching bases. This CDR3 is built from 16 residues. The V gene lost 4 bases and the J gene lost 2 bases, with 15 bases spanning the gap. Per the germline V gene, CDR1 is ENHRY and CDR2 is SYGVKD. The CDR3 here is CAISGGRSGGNQPQHF. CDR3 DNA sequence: TGTGCCATCAGTGGGGGACGGAGCGGGGGCAATCAGCCCCAGCATTTT.

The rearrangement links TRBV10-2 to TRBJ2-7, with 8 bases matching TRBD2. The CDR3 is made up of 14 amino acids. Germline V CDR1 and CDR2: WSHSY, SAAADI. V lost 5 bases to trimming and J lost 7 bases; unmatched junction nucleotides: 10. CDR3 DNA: TGCGCCAGCAGTCCGGGACTAGAGGTGGAAGAGCAGTACTTC. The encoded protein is CASSPGLEVEEQYF.

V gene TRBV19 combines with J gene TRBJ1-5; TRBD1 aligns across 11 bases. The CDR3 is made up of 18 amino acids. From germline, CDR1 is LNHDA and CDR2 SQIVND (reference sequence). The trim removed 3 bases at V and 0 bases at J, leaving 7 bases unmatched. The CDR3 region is CASSMGQGGFYSNQPQHF. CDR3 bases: TGTGCCAGTAGTATGGGACAGGGGGGGTTTTATAGCAATCAGCCCCAGCATTTT. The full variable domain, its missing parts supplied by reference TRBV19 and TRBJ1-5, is DGGITQSPKYLFRKEGQNVTLSCEQNLNHDAMYWYRQDPGQGLRLIYYSQIVNDFQKGDIAEGYSVSREKKESFPLTVTSAQKNPTAFYLCASSMGQGGFYSNQPQHFGDGTRLSIL.

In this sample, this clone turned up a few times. The CDR3 DNA sequence: TGTGCCAGCCGTCGGCAGGGGGCCTACGAGCAGTACTTC. This gives the protein CASRRQGAYEQYF. This chain connects TRBV28 to TRBJ2-7; 7 nucleotides match TRBD1. V lost 8 bases, J lost 2 bases, and 6 bases stayed unmatched. This CDR3 has 13 amino acids. Germline lookup yields CDR1 MDHEN and CDR2 SYDVKM.

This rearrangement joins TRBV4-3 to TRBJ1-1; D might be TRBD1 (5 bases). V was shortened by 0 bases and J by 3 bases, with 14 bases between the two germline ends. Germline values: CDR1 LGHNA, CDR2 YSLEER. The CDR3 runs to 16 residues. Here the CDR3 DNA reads TGCGCCAGCAGCCAAGATAGGATCGGGGGTGACACTGAAGCTTTCTTT. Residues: CASSQDRIGGDTEAFF.

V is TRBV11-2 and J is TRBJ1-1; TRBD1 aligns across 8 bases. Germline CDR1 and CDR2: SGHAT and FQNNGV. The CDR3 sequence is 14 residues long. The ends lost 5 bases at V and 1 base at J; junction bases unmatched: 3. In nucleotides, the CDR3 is TGTGCCAGCAGCAACAGGGGGGCGAACACTGAAGCTTTCTTT. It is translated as CASSNRGANTEAFF.

CDR3 in amino acids: CASSEGTSNYEQYF. The CDR3 nucleotides read TGTGCCAGCAGTGAAGGGACTAGCAACTACGAGCAGTACTTC. The rearrangement links TRBV2 to TRBJ2-7; 8 bases are shared with TRBD2. This CDR3 spans 14 amino acids. V lost 1 base, J lost 3 bases, and 2 bases stayed unmatched. Germline CDR1 reads SNHLY; CDR2 reads FYNNEI.

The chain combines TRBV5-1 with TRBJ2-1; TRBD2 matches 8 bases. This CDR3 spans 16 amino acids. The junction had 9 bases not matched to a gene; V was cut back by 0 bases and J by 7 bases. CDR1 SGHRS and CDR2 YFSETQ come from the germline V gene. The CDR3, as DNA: TGCGCCAGCAGCTTGGCTGTGTCTAGCGGGTGGAATGAGCAGTTCTTC. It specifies CASSLAVSSGWNEQFF.

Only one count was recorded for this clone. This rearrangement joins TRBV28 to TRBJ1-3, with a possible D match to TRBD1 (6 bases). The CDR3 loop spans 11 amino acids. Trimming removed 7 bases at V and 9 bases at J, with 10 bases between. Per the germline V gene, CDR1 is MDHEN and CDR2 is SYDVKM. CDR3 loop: CASTQGLTIYF. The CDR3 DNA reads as TGTGCCAGCACCCAGGGGCTCACCATATATTTT. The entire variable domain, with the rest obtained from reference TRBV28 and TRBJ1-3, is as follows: DVKVTQSSRYLVKRTGEKVFLECVQDMDHENMFWYRQDPGLGLRLIYFSYDVKMKEKGDIPEGYSVSREKKERFSLILESASTNQTSMYLCASTQGLTIYFGEGSWLTVV.